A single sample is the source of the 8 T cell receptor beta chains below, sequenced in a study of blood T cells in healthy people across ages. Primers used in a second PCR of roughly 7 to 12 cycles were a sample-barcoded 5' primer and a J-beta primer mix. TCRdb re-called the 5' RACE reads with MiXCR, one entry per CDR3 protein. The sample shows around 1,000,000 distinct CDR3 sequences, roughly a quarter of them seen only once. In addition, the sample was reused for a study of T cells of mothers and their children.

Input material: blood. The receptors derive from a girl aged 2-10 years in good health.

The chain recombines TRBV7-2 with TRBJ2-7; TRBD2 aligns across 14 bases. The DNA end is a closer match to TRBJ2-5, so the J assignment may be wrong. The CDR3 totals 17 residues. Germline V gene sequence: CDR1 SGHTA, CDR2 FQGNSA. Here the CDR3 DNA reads TGTGCCAGCAGCCCAAAGGGGACTAGCGGGAGCGGGGAGACCCAGTACTTC. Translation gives CASSPKGTSGSGETQYF.

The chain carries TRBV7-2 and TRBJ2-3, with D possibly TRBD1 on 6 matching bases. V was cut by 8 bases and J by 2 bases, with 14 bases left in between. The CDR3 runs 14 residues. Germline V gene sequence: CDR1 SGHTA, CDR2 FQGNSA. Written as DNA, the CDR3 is TGTGCCAGCGGCGTTGGGACAATCACAGATACGCAGTATTTT. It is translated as CASGVGTITDTQYF.

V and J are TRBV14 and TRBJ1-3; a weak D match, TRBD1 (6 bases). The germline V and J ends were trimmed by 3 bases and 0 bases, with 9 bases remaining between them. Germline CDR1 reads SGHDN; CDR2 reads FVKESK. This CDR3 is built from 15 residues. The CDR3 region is CASSQRQDSGNTIYF. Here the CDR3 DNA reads TGTGCCAGCAGCCAGAGACAGGACTCTGGAAACACCATATATTTT.

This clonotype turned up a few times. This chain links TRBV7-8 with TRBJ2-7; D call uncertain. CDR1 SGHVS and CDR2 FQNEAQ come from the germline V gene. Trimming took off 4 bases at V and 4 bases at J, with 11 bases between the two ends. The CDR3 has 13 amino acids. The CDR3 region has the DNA TGTGCCAGCAGCTCATATGTCCAATACGAGCAGTACTTC. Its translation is CASSSYVQYEQYF.

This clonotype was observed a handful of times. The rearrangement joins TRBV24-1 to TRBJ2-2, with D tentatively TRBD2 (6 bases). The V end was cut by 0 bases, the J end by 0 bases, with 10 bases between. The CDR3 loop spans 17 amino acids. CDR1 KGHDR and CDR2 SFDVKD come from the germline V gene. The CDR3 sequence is CATSDLLGGTNTGELFF. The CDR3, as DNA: TGTGCCACCAGTGATTTGTTGGGGGGAACGAACACCGGGGAGCTGTTTTTT.

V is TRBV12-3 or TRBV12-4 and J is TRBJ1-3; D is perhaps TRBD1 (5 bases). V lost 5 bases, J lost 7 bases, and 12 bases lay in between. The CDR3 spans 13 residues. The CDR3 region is CASSSGTYNTIYF. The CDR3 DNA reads TGTGCCAGCAGTAGCGGGACCTACAACACCATATATTTT.

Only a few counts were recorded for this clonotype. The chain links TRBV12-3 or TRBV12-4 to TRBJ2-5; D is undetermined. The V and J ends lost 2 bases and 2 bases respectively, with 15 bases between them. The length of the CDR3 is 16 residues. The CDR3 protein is CASSLFSAGSQETQYF. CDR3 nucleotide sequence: TGTGCCAGCAGTTTATTTTCGGCTGGAAGTCAAGAGACCCAGTACTTC.

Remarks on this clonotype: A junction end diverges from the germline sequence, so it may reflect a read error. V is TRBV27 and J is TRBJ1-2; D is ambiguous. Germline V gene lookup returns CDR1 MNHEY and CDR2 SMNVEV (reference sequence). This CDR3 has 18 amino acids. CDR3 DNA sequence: TGTGCCAGCCCTGGGCAAAAGGCCCCAAGAGAGTTTAACTATGGCTACACCTTT. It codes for CASPGQKAPREFNYGYTF.